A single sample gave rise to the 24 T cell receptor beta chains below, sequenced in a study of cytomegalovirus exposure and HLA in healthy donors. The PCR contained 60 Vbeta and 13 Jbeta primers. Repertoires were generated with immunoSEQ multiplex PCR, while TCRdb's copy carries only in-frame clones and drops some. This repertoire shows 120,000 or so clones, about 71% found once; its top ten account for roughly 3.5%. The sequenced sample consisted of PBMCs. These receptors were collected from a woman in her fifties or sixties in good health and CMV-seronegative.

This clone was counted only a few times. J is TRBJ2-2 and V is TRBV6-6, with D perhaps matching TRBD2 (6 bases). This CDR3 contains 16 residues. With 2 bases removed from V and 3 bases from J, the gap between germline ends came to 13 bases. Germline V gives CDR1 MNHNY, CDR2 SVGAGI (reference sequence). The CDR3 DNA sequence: TGTGCCAGCAGTTACGGGCTGGGCGGGGACACCGGGGAGCTGTTTTTT. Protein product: CASSYGLGGDTGELFF.

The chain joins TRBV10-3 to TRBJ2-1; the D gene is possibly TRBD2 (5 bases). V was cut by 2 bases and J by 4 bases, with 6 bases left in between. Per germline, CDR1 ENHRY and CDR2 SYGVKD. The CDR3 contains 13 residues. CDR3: CAISEGLYNEQFF. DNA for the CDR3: TGTGCCATCAGTGAGGGACTTTACAATGAGCAGTTCTTC.

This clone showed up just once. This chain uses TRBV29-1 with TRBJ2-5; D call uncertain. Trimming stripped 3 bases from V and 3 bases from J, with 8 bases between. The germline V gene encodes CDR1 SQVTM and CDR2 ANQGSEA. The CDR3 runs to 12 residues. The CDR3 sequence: CSVEAEKETQYF. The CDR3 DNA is TGCAGCGTTGAGGCGGAGAAAGAGACCCAGTACTTC.

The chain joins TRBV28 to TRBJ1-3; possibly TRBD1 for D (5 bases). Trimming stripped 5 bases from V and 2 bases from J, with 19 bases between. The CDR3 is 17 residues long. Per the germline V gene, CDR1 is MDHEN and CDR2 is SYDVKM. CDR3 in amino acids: CASSPPDSGAAGNTIYF. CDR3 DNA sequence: TGTGCCAGCAGTCCGCCTGACAGCGGGGCGGCTGGAAACACCATATATTTT.

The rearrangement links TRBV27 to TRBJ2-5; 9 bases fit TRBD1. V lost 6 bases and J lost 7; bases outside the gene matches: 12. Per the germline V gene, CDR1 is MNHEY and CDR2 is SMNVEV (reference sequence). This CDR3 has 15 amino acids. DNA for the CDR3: TGTGCCAGCAGACCAGACGGGACAGGGCGGCGGACCCAGTACTTC. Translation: CASRPDGTGRRTQYF.

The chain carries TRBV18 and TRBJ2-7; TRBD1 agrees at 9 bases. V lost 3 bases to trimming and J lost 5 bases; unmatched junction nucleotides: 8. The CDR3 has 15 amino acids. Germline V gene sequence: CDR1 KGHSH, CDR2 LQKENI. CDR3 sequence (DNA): TGTGCCAGCTCACCGGCCCGGGACAGGGTTAACGAGCAGTACTTC. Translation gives CASSPARDRVNEQYF. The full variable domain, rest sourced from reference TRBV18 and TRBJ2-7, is NAGVMQNPRHLVRRRGQEARLRCSPMKGHSHVYWYRQLPEEGLKFMVYLQKENIIDESGMPKERFSAEFPKEGPSILRIQQVVRGDSAAYFCASSPARDRVNEQYFGPGTRLTVT.

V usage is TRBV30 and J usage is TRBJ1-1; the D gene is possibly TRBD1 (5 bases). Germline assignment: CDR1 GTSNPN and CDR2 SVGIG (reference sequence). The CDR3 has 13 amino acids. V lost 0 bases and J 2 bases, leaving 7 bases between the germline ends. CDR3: CAWSVQDNTEAFF. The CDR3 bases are TGTGCCTGGAGTGTACAGGATAACACTGAAGCTTTCTTT.

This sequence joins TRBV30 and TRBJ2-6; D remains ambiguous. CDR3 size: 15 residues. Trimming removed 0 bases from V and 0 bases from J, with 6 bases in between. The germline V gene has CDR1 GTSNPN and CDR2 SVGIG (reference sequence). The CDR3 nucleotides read TGTGCCTGGAGTGTAAGCCTCTCTGGGGCCAACGTCCTGACTTTC. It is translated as CAWSVSLSGANVLTF.

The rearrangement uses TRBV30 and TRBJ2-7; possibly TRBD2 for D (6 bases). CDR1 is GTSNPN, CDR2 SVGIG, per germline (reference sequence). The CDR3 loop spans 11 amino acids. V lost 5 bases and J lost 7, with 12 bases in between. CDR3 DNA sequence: TGTGCCTGGGGCGAGGCGGGGGAGCAGTACTTC. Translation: CAWGEAGEQYF. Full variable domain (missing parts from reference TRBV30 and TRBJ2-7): SQTIHQWPATLVQPVGSPLSLECTVEGTSNPNLYWYRQAAGRGLQLLFYSVGIGQISSEVPQNLSASRPQDRQFILSSKKLLLSDSGFYLCAWGEAGEQYFGPGTRLTVT.

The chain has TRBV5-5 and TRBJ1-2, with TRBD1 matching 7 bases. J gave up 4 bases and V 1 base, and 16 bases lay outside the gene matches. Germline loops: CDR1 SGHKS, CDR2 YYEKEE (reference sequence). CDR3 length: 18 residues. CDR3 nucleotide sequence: TGTGCCAGCAGCTTGTTTGGGGGACAGAACGCAGCCCTCTATGGCTACACCTTC. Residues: CASSLFGGQNAALYGYTF.

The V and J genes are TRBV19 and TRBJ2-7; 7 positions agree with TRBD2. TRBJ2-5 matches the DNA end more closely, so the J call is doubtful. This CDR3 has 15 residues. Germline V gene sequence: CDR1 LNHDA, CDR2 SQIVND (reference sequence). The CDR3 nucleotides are TGTGCCAGTAGTATGACTAGCTTTGGGGCGGAGACCCAGTACTTC. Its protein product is CASSMTSFGAETQYF.

The CDR3 DNA sequence: TGTGCCAGCAGTTTGGGACAGGGGGCGCCGAGCAATCAGCCCCAGCATTTT. Its translation: CASSLGQGAPSNQPQHF. V and J are TRBV28 and TRBJ1-5, with 12 nucleotides matching TRBD1. This CDR3 region has 17 residues. Germline CDR1 MDHEN, CDR2 SYDVKM. V shed 3 bases, J shed 1 base, and the junction held 4 bases outside the gene matches.

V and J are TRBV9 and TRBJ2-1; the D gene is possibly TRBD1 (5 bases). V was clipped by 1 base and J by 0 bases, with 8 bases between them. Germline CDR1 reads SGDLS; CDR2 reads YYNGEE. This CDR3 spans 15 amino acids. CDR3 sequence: CASSVTDSSYNEQFF. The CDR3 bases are TGTGCCAGCAGCGTAACCGACAGCTCCTACAATGAGCAGTTCTTC. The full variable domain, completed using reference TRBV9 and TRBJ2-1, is DSGVTQTPKHLITATGQRVTLRCSPRSGDLSVYWYQQSLDQGLQFLIQYYNGEERAKGNILERFSAQQFPDLHSELNLSSLELGDSALYFCASSVTDSSYNEQFFGPGTRLTVL.

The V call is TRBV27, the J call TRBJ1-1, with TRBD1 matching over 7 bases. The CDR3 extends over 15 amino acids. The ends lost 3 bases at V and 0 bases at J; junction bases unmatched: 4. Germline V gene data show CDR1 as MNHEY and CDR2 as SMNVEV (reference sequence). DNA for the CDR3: TGTGCCAGCAGTTTCCCCGGGACAGTGAACACTGAAGCTTTCTTT. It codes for CASSFPGTVNTEAFF.

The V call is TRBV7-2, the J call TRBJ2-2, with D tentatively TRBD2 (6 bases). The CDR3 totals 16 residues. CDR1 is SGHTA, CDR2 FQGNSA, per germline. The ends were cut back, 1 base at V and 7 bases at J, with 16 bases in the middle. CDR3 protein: CASSLDGGLGSGELFF. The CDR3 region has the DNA TGTGCCAGCAGCTTAGATGGAGGGCTCGGGAGCGGGGAGCTGTTTTTT.

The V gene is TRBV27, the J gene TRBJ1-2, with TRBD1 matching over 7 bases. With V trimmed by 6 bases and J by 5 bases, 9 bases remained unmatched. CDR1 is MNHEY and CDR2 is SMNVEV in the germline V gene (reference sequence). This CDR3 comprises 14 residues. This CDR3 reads CASSPDRVGYGYTF. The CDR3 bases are TGTGCCAGCAGCCCCGACAGGGTCGGGTATGGCTACACCTTC.

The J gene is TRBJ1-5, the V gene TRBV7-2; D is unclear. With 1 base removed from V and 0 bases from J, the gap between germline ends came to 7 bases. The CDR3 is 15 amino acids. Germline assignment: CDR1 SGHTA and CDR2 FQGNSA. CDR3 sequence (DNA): TGTGCCAGCAGCTTAGGAGGGATTAGCAATCAGCCCCAGCATTTT. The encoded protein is CASSLGGISNQPQHF.

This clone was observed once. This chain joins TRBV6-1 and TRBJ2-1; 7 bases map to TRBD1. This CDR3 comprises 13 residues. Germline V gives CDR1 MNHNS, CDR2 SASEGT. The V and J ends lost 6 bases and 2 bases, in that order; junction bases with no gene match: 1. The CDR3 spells CASRTGAYNEQFF. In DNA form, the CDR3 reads TGTGCCAGCAGAACAGGGGCCTACAATGAGCAGTTCTTC.

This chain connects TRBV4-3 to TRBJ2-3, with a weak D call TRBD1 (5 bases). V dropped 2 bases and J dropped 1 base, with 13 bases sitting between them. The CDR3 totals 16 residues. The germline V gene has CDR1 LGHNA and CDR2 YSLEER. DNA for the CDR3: TGCGCCAGCAGCCAAAGGGTCGCACAGGGCACAGATACGCAGTATTTT. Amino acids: CASSQRVAQGTDTQYF.

This CDR3 reads CASREDSRYNEQFF. The CDR3 bases are TGTGCCAGCAGAGAAGACTCCCGTTACAATGAGCAGTTCTTC. The V gene is TRBV6-6, the J gene TRBJ2-1, with D unresolved. The germline gives CDR1 MNHNY, CDR2 SVGAGI (reference sequence). Trimming cost V 6 bases and J 4 bases, with 13 bases left between them. The CDR3 runs 14 residues.

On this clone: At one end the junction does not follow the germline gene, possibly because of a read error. CDR3 protein: CASSLMGFQETQYF. The CDR3 DNA is TGTGCTAGCAGCTTAATGGGCTTTCAAGAGACCCAGTACTTC. This chain joins TRBV7-7 and TRBJ2-5; D unclear. Germline V CDR1 and CDR2: SSHAT, FNYEAQ (reference sequence). The CDR3 spans 14 residues. Based on the CDR3 plus reference TRBV7-7 and TRBJ2-5, the full variable domain is GAGVSQSPRYKVTKRGQDVTLRCDPISSHATLYWYQQALGQGPEFLTYFNYEAQPDKSGLPSDRFSAERPEGSISTLTIQRTEQRDSAMYRCASSLMGFQETQYFGPGTRLLVL.

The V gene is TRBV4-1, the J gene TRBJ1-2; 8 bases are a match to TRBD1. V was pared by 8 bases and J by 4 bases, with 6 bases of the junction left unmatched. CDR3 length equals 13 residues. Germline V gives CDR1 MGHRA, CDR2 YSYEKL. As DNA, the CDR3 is TGCGCCAGCGGGCAGGGGGCGGGCTATGGCTACACCTTC. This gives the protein CASGQGAGYGYTF.

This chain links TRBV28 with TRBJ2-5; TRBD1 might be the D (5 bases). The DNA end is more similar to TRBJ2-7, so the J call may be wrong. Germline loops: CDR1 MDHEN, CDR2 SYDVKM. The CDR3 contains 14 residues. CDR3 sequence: CASTTQGSINEQYF. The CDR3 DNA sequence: TGTGCCAGCACCACGCAGGGTTCGATCAACGAGCAGTACTTC.

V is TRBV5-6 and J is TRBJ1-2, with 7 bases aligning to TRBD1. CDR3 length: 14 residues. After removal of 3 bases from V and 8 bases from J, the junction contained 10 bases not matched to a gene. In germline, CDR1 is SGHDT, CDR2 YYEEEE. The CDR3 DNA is TGTGCCAGCAGCTCCCCGGGACAGATAATCGGCTACACCTTC. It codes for CASSSPGQIIGYTF.